One and the same sample provided the 5 T cell receptor beta chains below, sequenced in a study of cytomegalovirus exposure and HLA in healthy donors. Both 60 Vbeta primers and 13 Jbeta primers went into the PCR. The table came from immunoSEQ multiplex PCR; TCRdb's copy has only in-frame clones and leaves some out. The sample consists of tens of thousands of clones, 70% to 80% of them appearing once. Specimen: PBMCs. The receptors derive from a woman in her sixties or seventies in good health and CMV-seropositive.

The J gene is TRBJ1-2, the V gene TRBV19; D remains unclear. The V end was cut by 2 bases, the J end by 3 bases, with 16 bases between. CDR3 length: 16 amino acids. Germline values: CDR1 LNHDA, CDR2 SQIVND (reference sequence). CDR3 in amino acids: CASSISGQGRHYGYTF. The CDR3 DNA reads TGTGCCAGTAGTATAAGTGGGCAAGGTCGTCACTATGGCTACACCTTC. Variable domain in full (rest from reference TRBV19 and TRBJ1-2): DGGITQSPKYLFRKEGQNVTLSCEQNLNHDAMYWYRQDPGQGLRLIYYSQIVNDFQKGDIAEGYSVSREKKESFPLTVTSAQKNPTAFYLCASSISGQGRHYGYTFGSGTRLTVV.

The chain is built from TRBV11-3 and TRBJ1-1, with 11 bases fitting TRBD1. The CDR3 has 15 residues. Germline assignment: CDR1 SGHNT and CDR2 YENEEA. Losses at the gene ends were 5 bases for V and 1 base for J; bases not matched to a gene: 3. Here the CDR3 DNA reads TGTGCCAGCAGCCCAGGACAGGGGGCGAACACTGAAGCTTTCTTT. Translating it yields CASSPGQGANTEAFF.

The CDR3 DNA reads TGCGCCAGCAGCGAGGGCGGGACAGGTTACGAGCAGTACTTC. Residues: CASSEGGTGYEQYF. The chain couples TRBV5-1 to TRBJ2-7; TRBD1 matches at 8 bases. CDR1 SGHRS and CDR2 YFSETQ come from the germline V gene. The CDR3 length is 14 residues. V was pared by 4 bases and J by 4 bases, with 7 bases of the junction left unmatched. Full variable domain (outside the CDR3, taken from reference TRBV5-1 and TRBJ2-7): KAGVTQTPRYLIKTRGQQVTLSCSPISGHRSVSWYQQTPGQGLQFLFEYFSETQRNKGNFPGRFSGRQFSNSRSEMNVSTLELGDSALYLCASSEGGTGYEQYFGPGTRLTVT.

In its sample, this clone was seen once. The V gene is TRBV4-1, the J gene TRBJ2-1; TRBD2 matches 10 bases. Germline CDR1 is MGHRA and CDR2 is YSYEKL. The CDR3 loop spans 18 amino acids. V lost 1 base, J lost 7 bases, and 13 bases stayed unmatched. This chain's CDR3 is CASSQVFSGGREQNEQFF. DNA of the CDR3: TGCGCCAGCAGCCAAGTTTTTAGCGGGGGGCGGGAGCAAAATGAGCAGTTCTTC.

V and J are TRBV11-2 and TRBJ1-2; possible D gene TRBD1, 5 bases. With 0 bases removed from V and 12 bases from J, the gap between germline ends came to 11 bases. Germline V CDR1 and CDR2: SGHAT, FQNNGV. This CDR3 has 12 amino acids. The chain's CDR3 is CASSLENRFHTF. CDR3 sequence (DNA): TGTGCCAGCAGCTTAGAGAACAGGTTCCACACCTTC.